This T cell receptor beta chain was identified in a study of neoadjuvant anti-PD-1 for oral cavity cancer (dated by TCRdb to the early 2020s). Broadly, across the study: Before undergoing curative-intent surgical resection, most patients got three to four biweekly nivolumab doses at 3 mg/kg. The parent correlative cohort included 11 to 13 patients, with an approximately 35% response rate. Patients without progression received a fourth nivolumab dose around day 43 and underwent definitive surgical resection on days 50-56. Under RECIST 1.1, a patient counted as a responder if showing complete response, partial response or stable disease, and as a non-responder if showing progression. Broader findings and caveats from the paper: Higher pretreatment blood TCRbeta clonality and lower post-treatment tumor TCRbeta clonality were correlated with higher pretreatment blood Treg/Th17 ratios. After neoadjuvant nivolumab, T cell clonality (Gini index) in PBMCs was significantly higher in non-responders than in responders. Only a few patients per response group were included in the TCR analyses, and the authors called for validation in larger cohorts.

For deep sequencing of PBMC libraries, mostly around 520 ng of input genomic DNA was used, and six replicates were run per sample. TCRbeta libraries were prepared with the immunoSEQ hsTCRbeta kit according to the manufacturer's instructions. The finished libraries were brought together in one pool at approximately 3.2 nM, which was then read using an Illumina NovaSeq 6000 S4 flow cell. Under the source paper's analysis protocol: The immunoSEQ Analyzer was used for raw data preprocessing and quality control. The analysis was restricted to productive rearrangements, with each unique CDR3 amino acid sequence defining a clonotype. Repertoire clonality was estimated as the Gini-Simpson index, computed with the R package tcR. Student's t test was used to compare Gini indices, while Pearson correlation assessed associations with tumor size change. TCRdb obtained this table from immuneACCESS and retained in-frame rearrangements with V and J assigned. These tables miss some clones; where compared with another copy, unresolved V genes account for less than half of the shortfall, and the remainder is unexplained. The DNA gave D and trimming, while V, J and clone size come from that table. The sample yields about 7,800 clones; approximately 67% were counted once. Less than 4% of the sample rests with the top ten.

Per the publication, the time point label means: after neoadjuvant nivolumab, at surgical resection. Patients were newly diagnosed with stage II-IVA oral cavity squamous cell carcinoma and had received no prior systemic or radiation treatment. Everyone in the cohort had locally advanced, HPV-negative oral cavity squamous cell carcinoma. No culture maintenance or expansion was done, as the peripheral blood mononuclear cells went straight to analysis. Samples came from a longitudinal correlative study of a single-arm phase II trial of neoadjuvant nivolumab in oral cavity squamous cell carcinoma. Subject-matched pre- and post-treatment PBMCs and tumors from three responders and three non-responders underwent genomic DNA-based TCRbeta sequencing. Peripheral blood mononuclear cells were collected before nivolumab treatment and again after treatment, at the time of surgery. The Maxwell RSC DNA from Cells kit was used to isolate genomic DNA from PBMCs.

Worth noting for this clone: The antigen it recognizes is unknown. No much larger clone exists at a distance of one base, and base qualities are not known.

The clonotype originates from a person between 40 and 85 years old with oral cavity squamous cell carcinoma. The sequences come from PBMCs, collected after nivolumab (anti-PD-1) treatment.

The bases are TGTGCCAGTAGTATAGTTGGAGGGGTTGAAAAACTGTTTTTT. Its protein reads: CASSIVGGVEKLFF. The V and J segments used are TRBV19 and TRBJ1-4; the D gene is perhaps TRBD1, on 5 matching bases. V and J are truncated by 1 base and 7 bases respectively, leaving an intervening sequence of 10 bases. The CDR3 spans 14 residues, from the cysteine through the phenylalanine. Solely the CDR3 DNA is kept, with 42 bases framed from the first base. Taken from the germline V gene (reference sequence), the CDR1 and CDR2 loops are LNHDA and SQIVND. Extended through the reference TRBV19 and TRBJ1-4 proteins, this CDR3 yields the full variable domain: DGGITQSPKYLFRKEGQNVTLSCEQNLNHDAMYWYRQDPGQGLRLIYYSQIVNDFQKGDIAEGYSVSREKKESFPLTVTSAQKNPTAFYLCASSIVGGVEKLFFGSGTQLSVL.